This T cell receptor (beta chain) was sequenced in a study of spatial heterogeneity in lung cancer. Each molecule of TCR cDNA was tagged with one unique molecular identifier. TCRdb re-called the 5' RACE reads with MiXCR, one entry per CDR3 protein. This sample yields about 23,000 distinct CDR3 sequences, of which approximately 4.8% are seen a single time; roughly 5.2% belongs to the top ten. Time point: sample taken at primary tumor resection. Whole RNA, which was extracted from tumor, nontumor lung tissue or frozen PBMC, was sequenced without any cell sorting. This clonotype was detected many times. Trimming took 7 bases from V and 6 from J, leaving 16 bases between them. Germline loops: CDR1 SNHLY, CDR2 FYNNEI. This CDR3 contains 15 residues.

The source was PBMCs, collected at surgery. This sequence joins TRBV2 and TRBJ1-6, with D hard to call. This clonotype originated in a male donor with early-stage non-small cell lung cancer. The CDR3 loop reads CASKVVVGSNSPLHF. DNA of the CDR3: TGTGCCAGCAAGGTCGTTGTGGGGTCTAATTCACCCCTCCACTTT.